This TCR beta chain was profiled in a study of blood T cell repertoires in COVID-19. Overall study: Sample material is recorded as cDNA or gDNA derived from T cells, B-cell-depleted T cells, or PBMCs.

Authors' methods: Nucleated cell counts were estimated from reference gene primer amplification. Sequencing was performed with immunoSEQ multiplex PCR; in TCRdb, only in-frame clones are kept and a portion is missing. V, J and clone size reflect that table, while D and trimming were determined from the DNA. The sample includes approximately 330,000 clones, about 87% of them seen just once. The V segment lost 5 bases and the J segment 6 bases; nucleotides outside the gene matches: 18. Germline CDR1 reads SGHTA; CDR2 reads FQGNSA. The CDR3 is made up of 18 amino acids. The sequence was collected from a man younger than 40 with COVID-19, enrolled during active disease. The chain has TRBV7-2 and TRBJ1-5, with 8 bases matching TRBD1. Specimen: peripheral blood. The CDR3 sequence: CASSPLGPQGVRSQPQHF. CDR3 coding DNA: TGTGCCAGCAGCCCCCTCGGTCCACAGGGGGTAAGGAGTCAGCCCCAGCATTTT.